This T cell receptor beta chain stems from a study of vaccination and CD4 T cells after COVID-19. Treatment defined: roughly 11-day PBMC culture with coronavirus spike peptide pools or control peptides (ViraFEST assay). V lost 8 bases and J 5 bases, leaving 16 bases between the germline ends. The CDR3 runs to 14 residues. Per the germline V gene, CDR1 is MNHNS and CDR2 is SASEGT. The Oncomine TCR Beta short-read assay was what sequenced the DNA obtained from cultured CD4+ T cells. A single record per CDR3 protein comes from TCRdb applying MiXCR to the PCR reads. This sample has approximately 25,000 distinct CDR3 sequences, with less than 70% found just once. To note about this clonotype: What it binds is unknown.

This TCR came from a human donor who had recovered from COVID-19. This chain joins TRBV6-1 and TRBJ2-1; D may be TRBD1 (5 bases). The sample taken for sequencing was CD4+ T cells from blood, cultured in vitro. CDR3 bases: TGTGCCAGCGATAAAGGACATAGAGACAATGAGCAGTTCTTC. It encodes CASDKGHRDNEQFF.